The 21 T cell receptor beta chains listed next were all sequenced from one sample in a study of T cells in Graves' hyperthyroidism and ophthalmopathy (dated by TCRdb to between 2018 and 2020). The library was prepared using multiplex PCR. These reads were obtained on an Illumina HiSeq 2000. The TCR beta CDR3 regions were amplified from the RNA transcripts. For the first round of RT-PCR on the TCR CDR3, the HTBI primer set was used together with the Qiagen OneStep RT-PCR kit. TCRdb reprocessed the public reads (quality trimming at Q25 with fastp, clone calling with MiXCR) and kept in-frame beta chains. Entries that share a CDR3 protein sequence are merged under the most common genes and DNA. The sample records about 620,000 distinct CDR3 sequences, 15% to 20% of which are singletons. The top ten constitute 3% to 4% of the sample. Sequenced sample: blood. All receptors come from a young woman with Graves' hyperthyroidism.

This clonotype came up a few times. The chain has TRBV5-1 and TRBJ1-2, with D unclear. This CDR3 spans 14 amino acids. Per germline, CDR1 SGHRS and CDR2 YFSETQ. Trimming took off 4 bases at V and 4 bases at J, with 14 bases between the two ends. In DNA form, the CDR3 reads TGCGCCAGCAGCCCGGAAGCCAGGACCTATGGCTACACCTTC. This codes for CASSPEARTYGYTF.

This clonotype was picked up many times. This chain uses TRBV28 with TRBJ2-7; 7 bases match TRBD1. This CDR3 contains 16 residues. J was trimmed by 3 bases and V by 6 bases; bases with no gene match: 14. Germline CDR1 MDHEN, CDR2 SYDVKM. For the CDR3, the DNA is TGTGCCAGCAGCTCCCCCGAACCGGGACAGTACTACGAGCAGTACTTC. As protein: CASSSPEPGQYYEQYF.

This chain's CDR3 is CASSSSGTRGPYEQYF. In DNA form, the CDR3 reads TGTGCCAGCAGCTCCTCCGGGACGCGCGGCCCCTACGAGCAGTACTTC. This chain joins TRBV7-2 and TRBJ2-7; TRBD1 or TRBD2 may be the D gene (5 bases each). V gave up 4 bases and J gave up 2 bases, with 18 bases separating them. CDR1 is SGHTA and CDR2 is FQGNSA in the germline V gene. The CDR3 spans 16 residues. The whole variable domain, remainder taken from reference TRBV7-2 and TRBJ2-7, is GAGVSQSPSNKVTEKGKDVELRCDPISGHTALYWYRQSLGQGLEFLIYFQGNSAPDKSGLPSDRFSAERTGGSVSTLTIQRTQQEDSAVYLCASSSSGTRGPYEQYFGPGTRLTVT.

The CDR3: CASSRSGGGGLAGSIYEQYF. CDR3 coding DNA: TGTGCCAGCAGCCGCAGTGGGGGAGGCGGATTAGCGGGAAGTATTTACGAGCAGTACTTC. The V call is TRBV6-1, the J call TRBJ2-7; 8 bases are a match to TRBD2. Germline V CDR1 and CDR2: MNHNS, SASEGT. The CDR3 runs 20 residues. V lost 6 bases to trimming and J lost 4 bases; unmatched junction nucleotides: 26.

Note on this clonotype: At one boundary the junction diverges from the germline segment, which might be a read error. The chain links TRBV30 to TRBJ2-1; TRBD2 matches 12 bases. This CDR3 is built from 17 residues. The germline V gene has CDR1 GTSNPN and CDR2 SVGIG (reference sequence). CDR3 loop: CAWSAGGLAGSYNERFF. In DNA form, the CDR3 reads TGTGCCTGGAGTGCGGGGGGACTAGCGGGTTCCTACAATGAGCGGTTCTTC. Full variable domain (remainder filled in from reference TRBV30 and TRBJ2-1): SQTIHQWPATLVQPVGSPLSLECTVEGTSNPNLYWYRQAAGRGLQLLFYSVGIGQISSEVPQNLSASRPQDRQFILSSKKLLLSDSGFYLCAWSAGGLAGSYNERFFGPGTRLTVL.

This clonotype has just a few counts. This chain joins TRBV6-1 and TRBJ2-5; TRBD1 matches 8 bases. Germline V gene lookup returns CDR1 MNHNS and CDR2 SASEGT. Trimming at V came to 6 bases and at J to 5 bases, leaving 8 bases not matched to a gene. The CDR3 length is 14 residues. CDR3 residues: CASRYRGWMETQYF. The CDR3, as DNA: TGTGCCAGCAGGTACAGGGGGTGGATGGAGACCCAGTACTTC.

The rearrangement links TRBV20-1 to TRBJ2-1; 12 bases align to TRBD2. The CDR3 covers 14 residues. V shed 6 bases, J shed 8 bases, and the junction held 8 bases outside the gene matches. The germline V gene encodes CDR1 DFQATT and CDR2 SNEGSKA (reference sequence). CDR3 in amino acids: CSAILAGGPDEQFF. The CDR3, as DNA: TGCAGTGCCATTCTAGCGGGAGGGCCCGATGAGCAGTTCTTC.

V and J are TRBV7-2 and TRBJ2-3; D ambiguous. This CDR3 region has 15 residues. Germline V CDR1 and CDR2: SGHTA, FQGNSA. V gave up 1 base and J gave up 2 bases, with 10 bases separating them. The CDR3 nucleotides read TGTGCCAGCAGCTTAGTGGTCAAGCTCACAGATACGCAGTATTTT. Translated: CASSLVVKLTDTQYF.

This clonotype was detected ten times or more. The chain couples TRBV11-3 to TRBJ2-3, with D perhaps assigned TRBD1 or TRBD2 (5 bases each). The ends were cut back, 0 bases at V and 8 bases at J, with 15 bases in the middle. Germline V CDR1 and CDR2: SGHNT, YENEEA. The CDR3 has 15 residues. This CDR3 is CASSLDGTPAGTQYF. CDR3 sequence (DNA): TGTGCCAGCAGCTTAGATGGGACCCCGGCGGGTACGCAGTATTTT. Supplemented by reference TRBV11-3 and TRBJ2-3, the full variable domain reads EAGVVQSPRYKIIEKKQPVAFWCNPISGHNTLYWYLQNLGQGPELLIRYENEEAVDDSQLPKDRFSAERLKGVDSTLKIQPAELGDSAVYLCASSLDGTPAGTQYFGPGTRLTVL.

This clonotype was recorded at least ten times. The chain joins TRBV11-2 to TRBJ2-5, with D maybe TRBD1 (5 bases). The germline V and J ends were trimmed by 7 bases and 3 bases, with 9 bases remaining between them. There are 12 residues in the CDR3. CDR1 is SGHAT, CDR2 FQNNGV, per germline. CDR3 nucleotides: TGTGCCAGCACAGGGTCGGAAGAGACCCAGTACTTC. Its protein product is CASTGSEETQYF.

This clonotype was counted ten times or more. V and J are TRBV11-1 and TRBJ2-2; D uncertain. The germline CDR1 and CDR2 sequences are SGHAT and FQDESV (reference sequence). This CDR3 comprises 14 residues. With 0 bases removed from V and 8 bases from J, the gap between germline ends came to 10 bases. CDR3 residues: CASSLAIGRGELFF. The CDR3 region has the DNA TGTGCCAGCAGCTTAGCGATAGGAAGGGGGGAGCTGTTTTTT.

The chain employs TRBV20-1 and TRBJ2-7; perhaps D is TRBD1 or TRBD2 (6 bases each). Germline V CDR1 and CDR2: DFQATT, SNEGSKA (reference sequence). V lost 1 base and J lost 7, with 20 bases in between. This CDR3 comprises 15 residues. DNA of the CDR3: TGCAGTGCTAGAGGGGGGGCAGGGGTTGGGGGGGAGCAGTACTTC. Protein product: CSARGGAGVGGEQYF.

This clonotype occurred many times. This chain joins TRBV12-3 or TRBV12-4 and TRBJ1-1; 8 nucleotides align to TRBD1. Unmatched junction bases numbered 9, after V lost 6 bases and J lost 0 bases. The CDR3 totals 16 residues. This chain's CDR3 is CASSQSQGEMNTEAFF. The CDR3 DNA is TGTGCCAGCAGCCAATCACAGGGGGAGATGAACACTGAAGCTTTCTTT.

The table lists this clonotype with a few counts. CDR3 sequence reads: CASSLAGPGTSSSGELFF. The DNA for the CDR3 is TGTGCCAGCAGCTTAGCGGGTCCCGGGACTAGCAGTTCCGGGGAGCTGTTTTTT. The chain joins TRBV7-2 to TRBJ2-2, with TRBD2 identical over 9 bases. This CDR3 has 18 amino acids. Germline values: CDR1 SGHTA, CDR2 FQGNSA. V shed 0 bases and J 6 bases; nucleotides not matched to a gene: 11.

The V gene is TRBV27, the J gene TRBJ1-5; TRBD1 aligns across 8 bases. TRBJ2-3 explains the end of the DNA better; the J call may be wrong. CDR1 MNHEY and CDR2 SMNVEV come from the germline V gene (reference sequence). The CDR3 runs to 13 residues. The CDR3 DNA follows: TGTGCCAGCAAGACAGGGGAGAATCAGCCCCAGTATTTT. Residues: CASKTGENQPQYF.

This clonotype showed up just a few times. This may be a read error, as it is one base from a much larger clone. The J gene is TRBJ2-7, the V gene TRBV27, with 9 bases aligning to TRBD1. This CDR3 has 15 residues. Germline CDR1 and CDR2: MNHEY and SMNVEV (reference sequence). Here the CDR3 reads CASSFNRGRNHEQCF. CDR3 coding DNA: TGTGCCAGCAGTTTTAACAGGGGGCGCAACCACGAGCAGTGCTTC.

This clonotype was found many times. The rearrangement uses TRBV28 and TRBJ2-7; 8 bases align to TRBD1. Germline V gene lookup returns CDR1 MDHEN and CDR2 SYDVKM. V shed 2 bases, J shed 6 bases, and the junction held 3 bases outside the gene matches. The CDR3 is made up of 13 amino acids. Here the CDR3 reads CASSLEQGGEQYF. The CDR3 DNA reads TGTGCCAGCAGTTTAGAACAGGGGGGCGAGCAGTACTTC.

This chain uses TRBV25-1 with TRBJ1-2, with 7 bases fitting TRBD1. This CDR3 is 14 amino acids long. Germline CDR1 and CDR2: MGHDK and SYGVNS. Germline trimming cut 5 bases from V and 4 bases from J; bases unmatched to any gene: 7. The CDR3 is CASSPGQLLYGYTF. CDR3 sequence (DNA): TGTGCCAGCAGTCCGGGACAGCTACTCTATGGCTACACCTTC.

Many counts were recorded for this clonotype. The chain joins TRBV28 to TRBJ2-7; D is unresolved. The V gene's germline CDR1 is MDHEN and CDR2 SYDVKM. The CDR3 is made up of 14 amino acids. V was clipped by 3 bases and J by 0 bases, with 9 bases between them. CDR3 in amino acids: CASSFFRSSYEQYF. The DNA of the CDR3 is TGTGCCAGCAGTTTTTTCCGAAGCTCCTACGAGCAGTACTTC.

This chain's CDR3 is CARRGQAENTIYF. Here the CDR3 DNA reads TGTGCCAGAAGGGGACAGGCAGAGAACACCATATATTTT. The rearrangement uses TRBV2 and TRBJ1-3, with 8 bases matching TRBD1. CDR3 length equals 13 residues. V lost 9 bases to trimming and J lost 7 bases; unmatched junction nucleotides: 8. Germline assignment: CDR1 SNHLY and CDR2 FYNNEI.

The chain links TRBV6-5 to TRBJ2-1; no definite D call. The CDR3 runs 13 residues. Trimming removed 2 bases at V and 5 bases at J, with 7 bases between. The germline CDR1 and CDR2 sequences are MNHEY and SVGAGI. The CDR3: CASSYPDNNEQFF. The CDR3 coding sequence is TGTGCCAGCAGTTACCCTGACAACAATGAGCAGTTCTTC.